The source of this T cell receptor (beta chain) is a study of shared clonotypes between healthy human individuals. Turning to the study itself: Researchers assigned three CD4 naive, three CD4 memory, two CD8 naive and one CD8 memory plate to each donor. Findings and limits, study-wide: Clonotype sharing among donors was thought likely to change with sequencing depth. A reduction in generation probabilities was seen for non-shared clonotypes relative to those shared by all four donors. Sampling was confined to blood; repertoires within tissues likely differ.

Trimming left V 2 bases short and J 7 bases short, with 7 bases between. CDR1 is SGHDT, CDR2 YYEEEE, per germline. The CDR3 has 12 residues. This table comes from immunoSEQ multiplex PCR, and its TCRdb copy is limited to in-frame clones, with some not included. The sample contains about 2 million clones, approximately 95% of which appear only once. Comment on this clone: Its antigen is unidentified. Other DNA sequences in this specimen translate into the identical CDR3.

Positive CCR7 selection of CD45RO-negative cells yielded the naive CD8 cells, and terminally differentiated effector memory CD45RA+ cells were excluded. This receptor was taken from a man between 18 and 29 years old in good health. V and J are TRBV5-6 and TRBJ2-1, with D possibly TRBD1 on 5 matching bases. Sample: naive CD8+ T cells sorted from blood. The CDR3 loop is CASSFSGNEQFF. CDR3 nucleotide sequence: TGTGCCAGCAGCTTTTCAGGGAATGAGCAGTTCTTC.